This passage covers 20 T cell receptor beta chains from one sample sequenced in a study of blood T cell repertoires in COVID-19. The assay was immunoSEQ multiplex PCR, and TCRdb's table has in-frame clones only and misses some. Of fewer than 300,000 clones listed, 65% to 90% were seen once; the top ten hold more than 4.5%. Sequencing was carried out using peripheral blood. The receptor set was obtained from a man aged 50 to 59 with active or convalescent COVID-19.

The rearrangement uses TRBV28 and TRBJ1-1; 7 positions match TRBD1. The germline V gene has CDR1 MDHEN and CDR2 SYDVKM. This CDR3 is 14 amino acids long. Germline trimming cut 5 bases from V and 8 bases from J; bases unmatched to any gene: 11. CDR3: CASSPRLTGTEAFF. The CDR3 coding sequence is TGTGCCAGCAGTCCGCGGTTGACAGGGACCGAAGCTTTCTTT. Full variable domain (outside the CDR3, taken from reference TRBV28 and TRBJ1-1): DVKVTQSSRYLVKRTGEKVFLECVQDMDHENMFWYRQDPGLGLRLIYFSYDVKMKEKGDIPEGYSVSREKKERFSLILESASTNQTSMYLCASSPRLTGTEAFFGQGTRLTVV.

This rearrangement joins TRBV7-9 to TRBJ2-6; a possible D gene is TRBD1 (6 bases). This CDR3 is built from 14 residues. V was shortened by 6 bases and J by 1 base, with 7 bases between the two germline ends. CDR1 SEHNR and CDR2 FQNEAQ come from the germline V gene (reference sequence). The CDR3 protein is CASRQGSGANVLTF. In DNA form, the CDR3 reads TGTGCCAGCAGACAGGGATCTGGGGCCAACGTCCTGACTTTC.

The J gene is TRBJ2-1, the V gene TRBV9, with D tentatively TRBD2 (6 bases). CDR3 size: 13 residues. Trimming took 3 bases from V and 5 from J, leaving 9 bases between them. In germline, CDR1 is SGDLS, CDR2 YYNGEE. This CDR3 reads CASSASVNNEQFF. CDR3 in DNA: TGTGCCAGCAGCGCTAGCGTGAACAATGAGCAGTTCTTC.

The genes are TRBV12-3 or TRBV12-4 and TRBJ1-4; D is perhaps TRBD1 (5 bases). Trimming removed 0 bases from V and 13 bases from J, with 12 bases in between. The CDR3 consists of 13 residues. The CDR3 spells CASSLALKGSLFF. The CDR3 coding sequence is TGTGCCAGCAGTTTAGCGCTAAAGGGGTCACTGTTTTTT.

This chain links TRBV6-5 with TRBJ1-5; perhaps TRBD1 as D (5 bases). The length of the CDR3 is 14 residues. Germline CDR1 reads MNHEY; CDR2 reads SVGAGI. Trimming took off 4 bases at V and 4 bases at J, with 11 bases between the two ends. The DNA of the CDR3 is TGTGCCAGCAGTTGGGGACGGGGGAATCAGCCCCAGCATTTT. Translating gives CASSWGRGNQPQHF.

This clone was seen once. This chain connects TRBV19 to TRBJ2-5; 11 nucleotides align to TRBD2. The CDR3 is made up of 17 amino acids. CDR1 LNHDA and CDR2 SQIVND come from the germline V gene (reference sequence). The V segment lost 2 bases and the J segment 0 bases; nucleotides outside the gene matches: 5. This chain's CDR3 is CASSITASGRYQETQYF. CDR3 sequence (DNA): TGTGCCAGTAGTATAACAGCTAGCGGGAGGTACCAAGAGACCCAGTACTTC.

The chain is built from TRBV28 and TRBJ2-2; 11 positions agree with TRBD2. There are 18 residues in the CDR3. The J segment lost 7 bases and the V segment lost 4 bases, leaving 14 bases of the junction unmatched. Germline V lookup: CDR1 MDHEN, CDR2 SYDVKM. CDR3 in DNA: TGTGCCAGCAGTTCGCCCGGTTCTAGCGGGAGGAGGGTCGGGGAGCTGTTTTTT. Protein: CASSSPGSSGRRVGELFF.

The chain is built from TRBV30 and TRBJ2-3; D ambiguous. Per germline, CDR1 GTSNPN and CDR2 SVGIG (reference sequence). V gave up 2 bases and J gave up 2 bases, with 8 bases separating them. The CDR3 covers 13 residues. The CDR3 reads CAWSPQVTDTQYF. The CDR3 region has the DNA TGTGCCTGGAGTCCCCAGGTCACAGATACGCAGTATTTT.

The CDR3 loop is CAIRPGLAGHEQFF. The CDR3 DNA sequence: TGTGCCATCAGGCCGGGACTAGCTGGTCATGAGCAGTTCTTC. The chain carries TRBV10-3 and TRBJ2-1; 9 bases match TRBD2. The CDR3 is 14 amino acids. V trimming: 6 bases; J trimming: 8 bases; junction bases outside the gene matches: 8. CDR1 ENHRY and CDR2 SYGVKD come from the germline V gene.

The chain combines TRBV7-9 with TRBJ2-3; D perhaps matches TRBD2 (5 bases). Trimming cost V 5 bases and J 0 bases, with 15 bases left between them. This CDR3 comprises 16 residues. The germline gives CDR1 SEHNR, CDR2 FQNEAQ (reference sequence). The CDR3 spells CASSPRTQSSTDTQYF. DNA of the CDR3: TGTGCCAGCAGCCCCAGGACTCAATCTAGCACAGATACGCAGTATTTT. Using reference TRBV7-9 and TRBJ2-3 for the parts outside the CDR3, the full variable domain is DTGVSQNPRHKITKRGQNVTFRCDPISEHNRLYWYRQTLGQGPEFLTYFQNEAQLEKSRLLSDRFSAERPKGSFSTLEIQRTEQGDSAMYLCASSPRTQSSTDTQYFGPGTRLTVL.

Regarding this clone: This same CDR3 is encoded by further DNA sequences in the sample. V is TRBV20-1 and J is TRBJ2-3; tentatively, D is TRBD2 (5 bases). This CDR3 has 10 residues. The germline CDR1 and CDR2 sequences are DFQATT and SNEGSKA (reference sequence). Trimming left V 6 bases short and J 4 bases short, with 5 bases between. CDR3: CSAGADTQYF. The CDR3 bases are TGCAGTGCGGGAGCAGATACGCAGTATTTT.

The rearrangement joins TRBV2 to TRBJ1-2; no clear D gene. The CDR3 totals 14 residues. V was clipped by 5 bases and J by 3 bases, with 13 bases between them. CDR1 and CDR2 from the germline V gene are SNHLY and FYNNEI. CDR3 DNA: TGTGCCAGCAGTCGACACCTTAAAGACTATGGCTACACCTTC. It codes for CASSRHLKDYGYTF.

This chain connects TRBV10-3 to TRBJ1-2; TRBD1 might be the D (5 bases). This CDR3 region has 14 residues. Trimming stripped 4 bases from V and 4 bases from J, with 13 bases between. Germline V lookup: CDR1 ENHRY, CDR2 SYGVKD. For the CDR3, the DNA is TGTGCCATCAGTGGGGGCGGACCCCTCTATGGCTACACCTTC. As protein: CAISGGGPLYGYTF.

The CDR3 region is CASSQPKSRWTGAHYSNQPQHF. Here the CDR3 DNA reads TGCGCCAGCAGTCAACCGAAATCGCGGTGGACAGGAGCCCACTATAGCAATCAGCCCCAGCATTTT. The chain carries TRBV23-1 and TRBJ1-5; 7 positions match TRBD1. TRBV23-1 is an ORF for which the function is uncertain. There are 22 residues in the CDR3. V dropped 2 bases and J dropped 0; count of bases not matched to a gene: 22.

The chain carries TRBV5-1 and TRBJ1-2; 8 bases match TRBD1. Germline CDR1 reads SGHRS; CDR2 reads YFSETQ. The CDR3 sequence is 16 residues long. With 1 base clipped from V and 4 bases from J, the junction kept 9 bases outside the gene matches. The CDR3 is CASSLMSRDRSYGYTF. As DNA, the CDR3 is TGCGCCAGCAGCTTGATGTCCCGGGACAGGTCCTATGGCTACACCTTC.

The V call is TRBV30, the J call TRBJ1-6; a weak D match, TRBD1 (5 bases). V was shortened by 0 bases and J by 9 bases, with 9 bases between the two germline ends. This CDR3 comprises 13 residues. Germline assignment: CDR1 GTSNPN and CDR2 SVGIG (reference sequence). CDR3 amino acids: CAWSVETVSPLHF. The DNA for the CDR3 is TGTGCCTGGAGTGTAGAGACAGTTTCACCCCTCCACTTT.

J is TRBJ2-2 and V is TRBV4-2, with D possibly matching TRBD2 (5 bases). Trimming stripped 1 base from V and 1 base from J, with 7 bases between. The CDR3 is 15 residues long. Germline V gene sequence: CDR1 LGHNA, CDR2 YNFKEQ. Written as DNA, the CDR3 is TGTGCCAGCAGCCAAGTAAGCGGGAACACCGGGGAGCTGTTTTTT. It specifies CASSQVSGNTGELFF.

The chain combines TRBV28 with TRBJ1-1; D is possibly TRBD1 (5 bases). CDR1 and CDR2 (germline): MDHEN, SYDVKM. V was pared by 4 bases and J by 1 base, with 7 bases between. This CDR3 spans 13 amino acids. The CDR3 protein is CASSYQGNTEAFF. The CDR3 DNA follows: TGTGCCAGCAGTTATCAGGGGAACACTGAAGCTTTCTTT.

This rearrangement joins TRBV24-1 to TRBJ2-7, with 9 bases that match TRBD1. CDR1 and CDR2 (germline): KGHDR, SFDVKD. The CDR3 spans 15 residues. After removal of 4 bases from V and 5 bases from J, the junction contained 8 bases not matched to a gene. In DNA, the CDR3 is TGTGCCACCAGTGACTCTCGGACAGGGGACAACGAGCAGTACTTC. Translated: CATSDSRTGDNEQYF.

The chain is built from TRBV6-6 and TRBJ1-2; a possible D gene is TRBD1 (5 bases). Germline V gene data show CDR1 as MNHNY and CDR2 as SVGAGI (reference sequence). V was pared by 7 bases and J by 2 bases, with 20 bases between. This CDR3 contains 16 residues. The CDR3 is CASKWGQGEFNYGYTF. The CDR3 nucleotides read TGTGCCAGCAAATGGGGCCAGGGTGAATTCAACTATGGCTACACCTTC.